These 21 T cell receptor beta chains share one sample of origin, sequenced in a study of blood T cell repertoires in COVID-19. Repertoires were generated with immunoSEQ multiplex PCR, while TCRdb's copy carries only in-frame clones and drops some. Among 200,000 to 250,000 clones listed, about 80% were seen once. The sample was peripheral blood. These receptor sequences come from a woman older than 75 with acute or convalescent COVID-19.

This sequence joins TRBV7-2 and TRBJ2-3; 11 bases map to TRBD2. Germline CDR1 SGHTA, CDR2 FQGNSA. The CDR3 is 18 residues long. The trim removed 2 bases at V and 3 bases at J, leaving 10 bases unmatched. The CDR3 here is CASSLTLAGGVRTDTQYF. In DNA, the CDR3 is TGTGCCAGCAGCTTAACTCTAGCGGGGGGTGTCCGAACAGATACGCAGTATTTT.

This chain connects TRBV7-9 to TRBJ2-3; the match to TRBD2 covers 12 bases. Germline-derived CDR1 and CDR2 are SEHNR and FQNEAQ (reference sequence). J gave up 3 bases and V 3 bases, and 4 bases lay outside the gene matches. The CDR3 spans 16 residues. CDR3 bases: TGTGCCAGCAGCTTTCCTAGCGGGAGGGCAACAGATACGCAGTATTTT. Translated, it gives CASSFPSGRATDTQYF.

This chain joins TRBV5-1 and TRBJ1-2; 7 bases align to TRBD1. The V and J ends lost 4 bases and 1 base, in that order; junction bases with no gene match: 4. The CDR3 is 14 amino acids. Germline V gives CDR1 SGHRS, CDR2 YFSETQ. CDR3 in amino acids: CASSRDSSNYGYTF. Here the CDR3 DNA reads TGCGCCAGCAGCCGGGACAGTAGTAACTATGGCTACACCTTC.

The J gene is TRBJ2-5, the V gene TRBV7-2, with 8 bases that match TRBD2. In germline, CDR1 is SGHTA, CDR2 FQGNSA. The CDR3 has 17 residues. J gave up 7 bases and V 0 bases, and 13 bases lay outside the gene matches. The DNA of the CDR3 is TGTGCCAGCAGCTTAGCTCCAACTAGCGGTGGGGGCCGGACCCAGTACTTC. Translating gives CASSLAPTSGGGRTQYF. Based on the CDR3 plus reference TRBV7-2 and TRBJ2-5, the full variable domain is GAGVSQSPSNKVTEKGKDVELRCDPISGHTALYWYRQSLGQGLEFLIYFQGNSAPDKSGLPSDRFSAERTGGSVSTLTIQRTQQEDSAVYLCASSLAPTSGGGRTQYFGPGTRLLVL.

The chain is built from TRBV27 and TRBJ2-3, with D possibly TRBD1 on 6 matching bases. V lost 2 bases and J lost 7, with 16 bases in between. Germline V CDR1 and CDR2: MNHEY, SMNVEV (reference sequence). This CDR3 comprises 15 residues. CDR3 loop: CASSLGGGTGYTQYF. The CDR3 DNA is TGTGCCAGCAGTTTAGGGGGCGGTACGGGGTATACGCAGTATTTT.

This clone was seen more than once but under ten times. V gene TRBV5-5 combines with J gene TRBJ1-1, with 8 positions matching TRBD1. V gave up 3 bases and J gave up 2 bases; unmatched junction bases: 3. Germline V CDR1 and CDR2: SGHKS, YYEKEE (reference sequence). The CDR3 totals 14 residues. This chain's CDR3 is CASSSTGDNTEAFF. The DNA of the CDR3 is TGTGCCAGCAGCTCGACAGGGGATAACACTGAAGCTTTCTTT.

V gene TRBV5-6 combines with J gene TRBJ2-5; D is uncertain. The CDR3 covers 14 residues. The germline V gene encodes CDR1 SGHDT and CDR2 YYEEEE. The V and J ends lost 0 bases and 3 bases respectively, with 9 bases between them. In DNA, the CDR3 is TGTGCCAGCAGCTTGGGCCGGGTCGAAGAGACCCAGTACTTC. Its translation: CASSLGRVEETQYF. Complete variable domain (other parts from reference TRBV5-6 and TRBJ2-5): DAGVTQSPTHLIKTRGQQVTLRCSPKSGHDTVSWYQQALGQGPQFIFQYYEEEERQRGNFPDRFSGHQFPNYSSELNVNALLLGDSALYLCASSLGRVEETQYFGPGTRLLVL.

This chain links TRBV10-2 with TRBJ2-5, with 9 bases fitting TRBD1. CDR1 WSHSY and CDR2 SAAADI come from the germline V gene. The CDR3 contains 14 residues. The J segment lost 4 bases and the V segment lost 6 bases, leaving 6 bases of the junction unmatched. The CDR3 nucleotides read TGCGCCAGCAGGAAGACAGGGGGAACAGAGACCCAGTACTTC. Translating gives CASRKTGGTETQYF.

A word on this clone: Compared with germline, one end of the junction differs, possibly owing to a read error. The rearrangement joins TRBV6-6 to TRBJ2-7, with a weak D call TRBD1 (6 bases). The CDR3 contains 13 residues. The germline gives CDR1 MNHNY, CDR2 SVGAGI (reference sequence). The CDR3 DNA reads as TGTGCCAGCAGTTACTCGGGGTGGCAGGGGACCCCCTTC. Translation: CASSYSGWQGTPF.

This chain joins TRBV10-1 and TRBJ1-4, with 9 nucleotides matching TRBD1. Germline V gives CDR1 WNHNN, CDR2 SYGVQD (reference sequence). The ends lost 6 bases at V and 8 bases at J; junction bases unmatched: 10. The CDR3 contains 15 residues. CDR3 DNA sequence: TGCGCCAGCAGGGAACCGGGACAGGGATTAGAAAAACTGTTTTTT. Amino acid sequence: CASREPGQGLEKLFF.

The chain couples TRBV5-1 to TRBJ2-5; no firm D call. From germline, CDR1 is SGHRS and CDR2 YFSETQ. The V end was cut by 0 bases, the J end by 5 bases, with 11 bases between. This CDR3 comprises 14 residues. CDR3 coding DNA: TGCGCCAGCAGCTTGGACGCGAGCTATGAGACCCAGTACTTC. This encodes CASSLDASYETQYF.

Written as DNA, the CDR3 is TGTGCCAGCAGCTATAGCGGGAGTGAGGGGGAGACCCAGTACTTC. This encodes CASSYSGSEGETQYF. This chain joins TRBV7-3 and TRBJ2-5; 9 nucleotides line up with TRBD2. Germline trimming cut 4 bases from V and 5 bases from J; bases unmatched to any gene: 8. From germline, CDR1 is SGHTA and CDR2 FQGTGA. The CDR3 is made up of 15 amino acids.

The chain links TRBV5-6 to TRBJ2-7, with D perhaps matching TRBD1 (5 bases). The V end was cut by 0 bases, the J end by 6 bases, with 16 bases between. The CDR3 loop spans 15 amino acids. Germline assignment: CDR1 SGHDT and CDR2 YYEEEE. CDR3 in DNA: TGTGCCAGCAGCTTGGGGGCAGGGTTCTTTGTCGAGCAGTACTTC. Translated: CASSLGAGFFVEQYF.

V gene TRBV5-1 combines with J gene TRBJ1-4, with D hard to call. The V and J ends lost 0 bases and 0 bases respectively, with 6 bases between them. Per germline, CDR1 SGHRS and CDR2 YFSETQ. The CDR3 loop spans 15 amino acids. Here the CDR3 reads CASSLGQATNEKLFF. The CDR3 DNA sequence: TGCGCCAGCAGCTTGGGGCAGGCAACTAATGAAAAACTGTTTTTT. Complete variable domain (other parts from reference TRBV5-1 and TRBJ1-4): KAGVTQTPRYLIKTRGQQVTLSCSPISGHRSVSWYQQTPGQGLQFLFEYFSETQRNKGNFPGRFSGRQFSNSRSEMNVSTLELGDSALYLCASSLGQATNEKLFFGSGTQLSVL.

This sequence joins TRBV6-5 and TRBJ1-4; 8 bases fit TRBD1. This CDR3 has 14 amino acids. Germline V CDR1 and CDR2: MNHEY, SVGAGI. After removal of 6 bases from V and 8 bases from J, the junction contained 8 bases not matched to a gene. CDR3 nucleotides: TGTGCCAGCAGATCACAGGGGGGAAGCGAAAAACTGTTTTTT. This sequence encodes CASRSQGGSEKLFF.

This rearrangement joins TRBV7-2 to TRBJ2-1, with 9 bases aligning to TRBD2. Germline trimming cut 1 base from V and 7 bases from J; bases unmatched to any gene: 11. CDR1 is SGHTA, CDR2 FQGNSA, per germline. The CDR3 consists of 17 residues. The CDR3 loop is CASSLGGVAGEVNEQFF. In DNA form, the CDR3 reads TGTGCCAGCAGCTTAGGGGGCGTAGCGGGAGAAGTAAATGAGCAGTTCTTC.

This sequence joins TRBV28 and TRBJ2-3; 9 nucleotides agree with TRBD2. The length of the CDR3 is 17 residues. The junction had 11 bases not matched to a gene; V was cut back by 5 bases and J by 2 bases. Per germline, CDR1 MDHEN and CDR2 SYDVKM. CDR3 bases: TGTGCCAGCAGTCCCTGGGGTAGCGGGGGCAACACAGATACGCAGTATTTT. Encoded protein: CASSPWGSGGNTDTQYF.

This clone was seen a single time. The CDR3 sequence: CASSTDRVYGYTF. The CDR3 DNA sequence: TGTGCCAGCAGCACGGACAGGGTCTATGGCTACACCTTC. The chain employs TRBV7-8 and TRBJ1-2, with 8 nucleotides matching TRBD1. V lost 5 bases and J lost 4; bases outside the gene matches: 3. There are 13 residues in the CDR3. The germline gives CDR1 SGHVS, CDR2 FQNEAQ.

The V call is TRBV11-2, the J call TRBJ1-1; D unresolved. The CDR3 contains 14 residues. V was trimmed by 2 bases and J by 0 bases, leaving 7 bases between them. CDR1 is SGHAT and CDR2 is FQNNGV in the germline V gene. CDR3 protein: CASSLIEMNTEAFF. In DNA, the CDR3 is TGTGCCAGCAGCTTAATAGAAATGAACACTGAAGCTTTCTTT.

This clone was seen ten or more times. The chain recombines TRBV15 with TRBJ2-7; 7 bases match TRBD1. The CDR3 contains 15 residues. V shed 1 base and J 3 bases; nucleotides not matched to a gene: 6. Germline CDR1 and CDR2: LNHNV and YYDKDF (reference sequence). CDR3 DNA sequence: TGTGCCACCAGCAGAGGGAATACAGGGGTCTACGAGCAGTACTTC. Translation: CATSRGNTGVYEQYF.

J is TRBJ1-1 and V is TRBV6-4, with TRBD1 identical over 7 bases. The ends lost 4 bases at V and 11 bases at J; junction bases unmatched: 10. Germline CDR1 and CDR2: MRHNA and SNTAGT. The CDR3 spans 13 residues. The CDR3 here is CASSVEGGGLAFF. DNA of the CDR3: TGTGCCAGCAGTGTCGAAGGAGGGGGCTTGGCTTTCTTT.